This T cell receptor (beta chain) was found in a study of PD-L1 blockade in urothelial cancer. In the study overall: Patients started atezolizumab around 2014, 1,200 mg intravenously every 3 weeks. At 6 weeks and at 3 weeks (second dose) after treatment start, blood was analyzed.

CDR1 and CDR2 from the germline V gene are SGHTA and FQGTGA. J gave up 3 bases and V 1 base, and 7 bases lay outside the gene matches. This CDR3 is 16 amino acids long. Here immunoSEQ multiplex PCR was the method, and the copy in TCRdb shows in-frame clones only, minus some. The sample records tens of thousands of clones, nearly 90% being singletons. Patients presented with locally advanced or metastatic urothelial carcinoma. This TCR came from a man between 60 and 75 years old with urothelial cancer. The sequences come from PBMCs, collected around atezolizumab (anti-PD-L1) treatment. The V gene is TRBV7-3, the J gene TRBJ2-5; 8 bases align to TRBD2. CDR3 in DNA: TGTGCCAGCAGCTTAATGGGTAGCGGGATTAAAGAGACCCAGTACTTC. It translates to CASSLMGSGIKETQYF.